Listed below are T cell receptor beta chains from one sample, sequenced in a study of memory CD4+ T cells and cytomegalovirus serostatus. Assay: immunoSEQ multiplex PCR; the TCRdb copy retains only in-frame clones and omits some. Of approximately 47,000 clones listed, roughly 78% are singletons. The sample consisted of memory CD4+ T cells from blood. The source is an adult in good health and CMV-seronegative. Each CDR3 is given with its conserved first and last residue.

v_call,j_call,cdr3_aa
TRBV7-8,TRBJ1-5,CASREDRGGSNQPQHF
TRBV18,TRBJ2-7,CASSPFSGGGSSYEQYF
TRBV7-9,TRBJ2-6,CASSSDWGQGLSGANVLTF
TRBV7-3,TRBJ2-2,CASSLLGSTGTGELFF
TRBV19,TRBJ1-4,CASSPGGRSGGEKLFF
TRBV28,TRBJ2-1,CASTLRYRSNEQFF
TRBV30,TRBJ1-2,CAWSVGQLYGYTF
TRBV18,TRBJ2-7,CASSPGGQENYEQYF
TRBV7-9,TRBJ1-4,CASSLSSSEKLFF
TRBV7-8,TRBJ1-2,CASSLVGGARIGYTF
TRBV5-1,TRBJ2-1,CASSRTGSYNEQFF
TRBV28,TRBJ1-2,CASSLVGPGQGALGYTF
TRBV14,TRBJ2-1,CASSLGGPYNEQFF
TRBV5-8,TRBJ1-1,CASSLQSGQRAFF
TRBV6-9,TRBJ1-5,CATPEGVGDQPQHF